The present T cell receptor beta chain was sequenced within a study of blood T cells in healthy people across ages. Whole-study findings and limits: A strong correlation was found between TCR beta diversity and the percentage of naive T cells. The study regarded diversity estimates from one million T cells as underestimates. Conclusively comparing naive with antigen-experienced cells was impossible with unsorted PBMCs. The fall in TCR beta diversity per million T cells was roughly linear with age.

With a J-beta primer mix and a sample-barcoded 5' primer, a second PCR ran about 6 to 11 cycles. TCRdb re-called the 5' RACE reads with MiXCR, one entry per CDR3 protein. The repertoire has over a million distinct CDR3 sequences, approximately 59% of them found once; the top ten carry 6.7%. Of note for this clonotype: Its matching antigen is unknown.

Material: blood. The sequence was collected from a man between 18 and 29 years old in good health.

The CDR3 loop reads CAISDFSGDNEQFF. The CDR3 DNA follows: TGTGCCATCAGTGATTTTTCGGGGGACAATGAGCAGTTCTTC. The V gene is TRBV10-3, the J gene TRBJ2-1, with D possibly TRBD2 on 6 matching bases. There are 14 residues in the CDR3. V was clipped by 3 bases and J by 5 bases, with 11 bases between them. Looked up from germline, CDR1 is ENHRY and CDR2 is SYGVKD.